This T cell receptor beta chain derives from a study of CD8+ T cells in alopecia areata (dated by TCRdb to the late 2010s). General notes on the study: Treated patients were enrolled in an open-label pilot trial of oral tofacitinib, 5 to 10 mg twice daily, for moderate-to-severe alopecia areata. Tofacitinib was administered for 6 to 18 months, and 6 months of follow-up off drug were then conducted to assess delayed response and recurrence. The SALT score, which quantifies the percentage of affected scalp surface area, was used to measure disease severity in treated patients. The study used high-throughput TCRbeta sequencing to examine T cell clonal expansion in alopecia areata, in both the C3H/HeJ mouse model and human patients. In humans, TCRbeta sequencing was performed on scalp tissue and on sorted CD4+ and CD8+ peripheral blood T cells from healthy controls and from patients with patchy or totalis/universalis alopecia areata. Patients on tofacitinib were biopsied at baseline and after 4 and 24 weeks of treatment, and several of the patients also had a later scalp biopsy. Scalp clonality was compared across normal scalp (n=4), patchy alopecia areata scalp (n=8), and alopecia totalis/universalis scalp (n=8). The RNA source kit depended on sample type: the PAXgene miRNA kit for fixed scalp, the miRNeasy kit for PBMCs, and the RNeasy kit for mouse skin. TCRbeta CDR3 regions were amplified by immunoSEQ multiplex PCR using 35 Vbeta forward and 13 Jbeta reverse primers.

In light of the paper, this sample's time point label describes: less than 25 weeks on oral tofacitinib. The treatment or condition label on this specimen signifies: oral pan-JAK inhibitor, 5-10 mg twice daily. Lesional scalp punch biopsies and peripheral blood were obtained from alopecia areata patients. PBMCs were isolated by density centrifugation and stained for CD3, CD4 and CD8, after which CD4+ and CD8+ T cells were sorted on a FACSAria. Trimming takes 10 bases off V and 4 bases off J; junction bases not matched to a gene: 1. The CDR3 goes from the cysteine to the phenylalanine over 11 residues. Only CDR3 DNA is held: 33 bases, read in frame from base 1. According to the germline V gene, CDR1 reads SNHLY and CDR2 reads FYNNEI. This clone was counted only a few times. Its target antigen remains unknown. One base away there is no much larger clone; base qualities are not given. Libraries came from the immunoSEQ multiplex PCR assay. For TCR sequencing, RNA was extracted from every sample and reverse transcribed into cDNA to serve as template. First-strand cDNA was synthesized with SuperScript III using a 2:1 mix of oligo-dT and random hexamers. A synthetic immune receptor repertoire was used to gauge amplification bias, and whatever bias remained was removed computationally. The paper's data handling went like this. After raw reads were preprocessed to remove errors, the CDR3 was defined following IMGT conventions as running from the conserved cysteine to phenylalanine. Clonality was calculated as 1 minus Shannon entropy normalized by log2 of the number of productive unique TCRs. Scalp TCRbeta sequences were cross-referenced with sorted blood CD4 and CD8 repertoires so that the CD4 or CD8 identity of scalp clones could be inferred. In its TCRdb copy, this immuneACCESS table keeps in-frame sequences only and misses some clones. Where compared with another copy, unresolved V genes explain less than half of these, and the others have no known cause. From that table come the V and J calls and clone size; the DNA was used to work out D and trimming. The sample table shows around 110,000 clones, and roughly 55% are seen once. 12% of the sample is in the top ten clones.

Here is what the overall study found, with its caveats: Lesional scalp, especially in alopecia totalis/universalis, showed higher clonality and more expanded CD8+ clones than normal scalp, suggesting antigenic drive. During tofacitinib treatment, many expanded lesional clones remained in scalp and blood, and this persistence may partly explain relapse after treatment is stopped. The treated cohort was small, with a single nonresponder, so links between baseline CD8+ expansion and response need larger studies. Shared TCR sequences between patients were less evident than in mice, which may be partly attributable to HLA diversity in the patient population. Tofacitinib significantly lowered scalp clonality and the number of expanded CD8+ clones among the top 100 scalp clones. Scalp TCR repertoire analysis is complicated because resident alphabeta T cells in normal human skin are also sequenced, whereas mouse skin is dominated by gammadelta T cells.

This sample comprised CD8+ T cells sorted from blood, obtained at week 24, from a patient treated with tofacitinib. The chain employs TRBV2 and TRBJ2-3, with TRBD2 matching 8 junction bases. The TCR sequence derives from a human donor with alopecia areata. For the CDR3, the sequence is CATRGADTQYF. The DNA reads TGTGCCACGCGGGGGGCAGATACGCAGTATTTT.